This T cell receptor beta chain was sequenced for a study of T cell responses to AZD1222 COVID-19 vaccine. Profiled with immunoSEQ multiplex PCR; TCRdb holds only in-frame clones, not every one. This sample has more than 70,000 clones; 90% occur once, and the top ten carry more than 2.5%. This clone ranks as medium-sized. Germline V gives CDR1 LNHDA, CDR2 SQIVND (reference sequence). The CDR3 is 16 residues long. J lost 1 base, V lost 5 bases, and 9 bases had no gene match. V gene TRBV19 combines with J gene TRBJ1-1, with TRBD1 matching 8 bases. The clonotype was recovered from an adult who received the AZD1222 COVID-19 vaccine. Sequences were derived from peripheral blood, sampled 28 days after the second AZD1222 dose. CDR3 residues: CASSVDRQGRNTEAFF. The CDR3 DNA follows: TGTGCCAGTAGTGTCGACCGACAGGGGAGGAACACTGAAGCTTTCTTT.